This T cell receptor (beta chain) appears in the sequencing data of a study of blood T cell repertoires in COVID-19. Looking at the study overall: Donors in the United States, Italy and Spain gave samples during acute or convalescent COVID-19.

Germline V lookup: CDR1 MDHEN, CDR2 SYDVKM. With 2 bases removed from V and 0 bases from J, the gap between germline ends came to 7 bases. The CDR3 consists of 14 residues. How the authors handled the data: How many nucleated cells were present was estimated from reference gene primer amplification. Libraries were prepared by immunoSEQ multiplex PCR; TCRdb keeps only in-frame clonotypes and omits some of them. The V and J calls and clone size were taken over from that table, and D and trimming were inferred from the DNA. The table has around 220,000 clones, about 90% seen once. The J gene is TRBJ2-5, the V gene TRBV28; D not resolved. Sequencing input: peripheral blood. This clonotype was obtained from a middle-aged man with active or convalescent COVID-19. CDR3 protein: CASSLRRYQETQYF. As DNA, the CDR3 is TGTGCCAGCAGTTTACGCAGATACCAAGAGACCCAGTACTTC.